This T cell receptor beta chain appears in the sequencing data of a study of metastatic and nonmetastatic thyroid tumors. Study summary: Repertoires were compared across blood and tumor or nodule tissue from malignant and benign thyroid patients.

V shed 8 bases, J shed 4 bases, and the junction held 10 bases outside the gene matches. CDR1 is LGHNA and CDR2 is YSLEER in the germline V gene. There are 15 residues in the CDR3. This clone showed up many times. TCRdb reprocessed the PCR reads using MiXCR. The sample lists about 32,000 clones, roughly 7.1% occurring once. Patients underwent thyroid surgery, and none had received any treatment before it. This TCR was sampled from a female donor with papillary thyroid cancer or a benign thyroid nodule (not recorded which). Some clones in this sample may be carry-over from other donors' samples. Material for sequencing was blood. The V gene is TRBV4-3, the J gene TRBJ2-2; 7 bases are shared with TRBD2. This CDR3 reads CASGNGGGGTGELFF. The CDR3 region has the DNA TGCGCCAGCGGGAATGGGGGGGGTGGCACCGGGGAGCTGTTTTTT.